This T cell receptor beta chain was sequenced in a study of T cell responses to AZD1222 COVID-19 vaccine. General observations from the study: The study found vaccine-associated CD4 TCRs spanning spike, dominant at 160-218 and 743-854. The peak T cell response came first, and repertoires were sampled only after it. There were mostly white British donors and more females than males, and clonal diversity was possibly underestimated.

This clone was seen just once. Its specificity is not known. Different DNA sequences within this sample yield the same CDR3. V was clipped by 0 bases and J by 7 bases, with 4 bases between them. Germline V CDR1 and CDR2: LGHNT, FRNRAP. There are 12 residues in the CDR3. Only in-frame clones appear in the TCRdb table, and some are missing; sequencing was by immunoSEQ multiplex PCR. The sample carries roughly 150,000 clones, around nine tenths recorded once. The sequence was obtained from an adult in good health. The chain recombines TRBV12-5 with TRBJ2-1; D is undetermined. Sequenced here: peripheral blood, sampled on day 0 of AZD1222 vaccination. The CDR3 reads CASGLVGNEQFF. The CDR3 region has the DNA TGTGCTAGTGGTTTGGTAGGAAATGAGCAGTTCTTC.